The source of this T cell receptor beta chain is a study of OX40 agonist ivuxolimab in advanced cancers. Background on the whole study: Ivuxolimab was a fully human IgG2 agonistic monoclonal antibody targeting the costimulatory receptor OX40 (CD134). Intravenous ivuxolimab was administered to patients every 2 weeks at six dose levels: 0.01, 0.1, 0.3, 1.5, 3 and 10 mg/kg. Of the roughly 50 dose-escalation patients, hepatocellular carcinoma was present in about 19, melanoma in roughly 15, renal cell carcinoma in 9 and head and neck cancer in 9. A male proportion of around 80% and a mean age of 60 years, ranging from 23 to 79, were recorded for the dose-escalation cohort. Prior anti-PD-1, anti-PD-L1 or anti-CTLA-4 therapy was permitted, and 40% to 50% of dose-escalation patients had received checkpoint inhibitors. Three dose-escalation patients achieved partial responses, one with hepatocellular carcinoma and two with cutaneous melanoma. Peripheral TCRbeta sequencing was intended to test whether TCR sequence diversity was altered and clonal T-cell expansion was caused by ivuxolimab. The paper describes the monotherapy dose-escalation part (N ≈ 52 patients) of the phase I trial of ivuxolimab.

Results the study describes overall, beyond this receptor: Partial responders in the 0.1-3.0 mg/kg groups had among the lowest normalized peripheral clonal expansion, especially among CD8+ T cells. Low levels of normalized T-cell clonal expansion were also seen in some patients who did not respond. The antigen specificity of the peripheral T cells that underwent clonal expansion was not determined. At doses of 0.1 to 3.0 mg/kg, clonal expansion of both CD4+ and CD8+ T cells in blood was seen between baseline and week 6. After ivuxolimab, CD8+ T cells had more expanded clones than CD4+ T cells on average.

Patients with a history of autoimmune disease or receiving systemic immunosuppression were excluded from the trial. Peripheral blood for TCR sequencing was collected from all dose cohorts at baseline, on cycle 4 day 1, and on cycle 7 day 1. The samples were drawn from a first-in-human, open-label, multicenter phase I dose-escalation trial of ivuxolimab. The trial enrolled adults with locally advanced or metastatic head and neck squamous cell, hepatocellular, melanoma or renal cell carcinoma. Before TCR sequencing, CD4+ and CD8+ T cells were separately sorted from peripheral blood. To sequence the TCRbeta CDR3 region, genomic DNA was isolated from the sorted cells. The immunoSEQ Assay was used to sequence the TCRbeta CDR3 regions. The table comes from immuneACCESS by way of TCRdb, which keeps in-frame sequences with V and J called. Part of the clones is missing from these tables; in studies checked, under half for an unresolved V gene and the rest for unknown reasons. Recorded for this sample are around 78,000 clones; roughly 84% of them occurred a single time. In total, the top ten clones hold 0.2% to 0.3% of the sample.

To note about this clone: No antigen is known for it. Qualities for individual bases were not recorded, and no much larger clone is one base off.

The CDR3 sequence holds 15 residues, the cysteine and phenylalanine included. The read is trimmed to its CDR3 DNA, 45 bases read in frame from base 1. CDR1 and CDR2, looked up from the germline V gene, are SGDLS and YYNGEE. A distance of 7 bases separates the germline ends of V and J, which lose 0 bases and 1 base respectively. The sequence links TRBV9 to TRBJ2-2; the D gene is perhaps TRBD1, on 5 matching bases. The sequence was obtained from an adult with an advanced solid tumor such as melanoma, head and neck, liver or kidney cancer. This material consisted of CD4+ or CD8+ T cells sorted from blood, taken in a trial of the OX40 agonist ivuxolimab. CDR3 reads: CASSVGRVNTGELFF. The nucleotide sequence reads as follows: TGTGCCAGCAGCGTAGGCAGGGTGAACACCGGGGAGCTGTTTTTT.